This T cell receptor (beta chain) was recovered during a study of post-analysis software for immune sequencing data. Study-level points and caveats: F measure grouped same-batch samples tightly together. A few TRBV segments were significantly more frequent in patients than in controls. TRBV5-6, TRBV5-1 and TRBV20-1 were among these segments.

Carried by the TCR beta cDNA libraries were unique molecular identifiers. TCRdb recomputed calls from the PCR reads with MiXCR, one row per CDR3 protein. The data hold roughly 600,000 distinct CDR3 sequences, with roughly two fifths observed a single time. The V gene end was trimmed by 1 base and the J gene end by 4 bases; junction bases not matched to a gene: 5. The germline V gene encodes CDR1 SGHRS and CDR2 YFSETQ. This CDR3 has 15 amino acids. On this clonotype itself: Its antigen is unknown.

Sequenced: blood. The source is a girl aged 5-17 years with multiple sclerosis. The J gene is TRBJ2-7, the V gene TRBV5-1, with TRBD1 matching over 10 bases. CDR3 nucleotide sequence: TGCGCCAGCAGCTTGCCAGGGACAGGGGAATACGAGCAGTACTTC. The encoded protein is CASSLPGTGEYEQYF. Full variable domain (remainder filled in from reference TRBV5-1 and TRBJ2-7): KAGVTQTPRYLIKTRGQQVTLSCSPISGHRSVSWYQQTPGQGLQFLFEYFSETQRNKGNFPGRFSGRQFSNSRSEMNVSTLELGDSALYLCASSLPGTGEYEQYFGPGTRLTVT.